A selection of T cell receptor beta chains follows, all from one sample in a study of cytomegalovirus exposure and HLA in healthy donors. Measured with immunoSEQ multiplex PCR; TCRdb has only the in-frame clones, and not every one. This sample carries some 81,000 clones, 72% of them seen once, and the ten largest clones take 11%. Material: PBMCs. The receptor set was obtained from a woman in her thirties or forties in good health and CMV-seropositive. CDR3s include the opening cysteine and the closing phenylalanine or tryptophan. Each record gives: clone size, J gene, D gene, V gene, CDR3 protein, CDR3 DNA. The D gene is left open where the match is weak. Size values are once, few and many counts, or a class for expanded clones, and some rows have none.

clone_size: NA
j_call: TRBJ1-1
d_call: NA
v_call: TRBV7-9
cdr3_aa: CASSLVVPTEAFF
cdr3_nt: TGTGCCAGCAGCTTAGTGGTTCCGACAGAAGCTTTCTTT

clone_size: NA
j_call: TRBJ1-1
d_call: NA
v_call: TRBV7-9
cdr3_aa: CASSPTANTEAFF
cdr3_nt: TGTGCCAGCAGCCCGACAGCGAACACTGAAGCTTTCTTT

clone_size: NA
j_call: TRBJ1-1
d_call: TRBD1
v_call: TRBV6-1
cdr3_aa: CASSPLSGTDTEAFF
cdr3_nt: TGTGCCAGCAGTCCTTTATCCGGGACAGACACTGAAGCTTTCTTT

clone_size: NA
j_call: TRBJ1-2
d_call: NA
v_call: TRBV5-4
cdr3_aa: CASSFLTLPYGYTF
cdr3_nt: TGTGCCAGCAGCTTTCTGACACTCCCTTATGGCTACACCTTC

clone_size: NA
j_call: TRBJ1-4
d_call: NA
v_call: TRBV18
cdr3_aa: CASSPSSYATNEKLFF
cdr3_nt: TGTGCCAGCTCACCAAGTAGTTATGCAACTAATGAAAAACTGTTTTTT

clone_size: few
j_call: TRBJ1-1
d_call: NA
v_call: TRBV10-1
cdr3_aa: CASRAGGGNFYTEAFF
cdr3_nt: TGCGCCAGCAGGGCCGGGGGGGGGAATTTTTACACTGAAGCTTTCTTT

clone_size: once
j_call: TRBJ2-5
d_call: NA
v_call: TRBV5-4
cdr3_aa: CASSLAKDTQETQYF
cdr3_nt: TGTGCCAGCAGCTTGGCCAAGGACACTCAAGAGACCCAGTACTTC

clone_size: NA
j_call: TRBJ1-4
d_call: NA
v_call: TRBV30
cdr3_aa: CAWSVGGKLFF
cdr3_nt: TGTGCCTGGAGTGTGGGAGGTAAACTGTTTTTT

clone_size: few
j_call: TRBJ1-2
d_call: NA
v_call: TRBV5-6
cdr3_aa: CASSLYSDYTF
cdr3_nt: TGTGCCAGCAGCTTGTACAGTGACTACACCTTC

clone_size: few
j_call: TRBJ2-1
d_call: NA
v_call: TRBV15
cdr3_aa: CATSLSVGEQFF
cdr3_nt: TGTGCCACCAGCCTATCGGTCGGTGAGCAGTTCTTC

clone_size: NA
j_call: TRBJ1-1
d_call: NA
v_call: TRBV27
cdr3_aa: CASYLAGVSTEAFF
cdr3_nt: TGTGCCAGCTACCTCGCAGGGGTAAGCACTGAAGCTTTCTTT

clone_size: few
j_call: TRBJ2-7
d_call: NA
v_call: TRBV2
cdr3_aa: CASRTGAYEQYF
cdr3_nt: TGTGCCAGCAGGACAGGTGCCTACGAGCAGTACTTC

clone_size: few
j_call: TRBJ2-7
d_call: TRBD2
v_call: TRBV10-3
cdr3_aa: CAISDPRPSGRYEQYF
cdr3_nt: TGTGCCATCAGTGACCCCCGCCCTAGCGGGAGATACGAGCAGTACTTC

clone_size: NA
j_call: TRBJ1-1
d_call: TRBD1
v_call: TRBV27
cdr3_aa: CASSFRGQVEAFF
cdr3_nt: TGTGCCAGCAGTTTCAGGGGGCAGGTGGAAGCTTTCTTT

clone_size: few
j_call: TRBJ2-7
d_call: NA
v_call: TRBV28
cdr3_aa: CASSDTSYEQYF
cdr3_nt: TGTGCCAGCAGTGACACCTCCTACGAGCAGTACTTC

clone_size: NA
j_call: TRBJ1-1
d_call: TRBD1
v_call: TRBV14
cdr3_aa: CASSRPAGTAFTEAFF
cdr3_nt: TGTGCCAGCAGTCGCCCCGCCGGGACAGCTTTCACTGAAGCTTTCTTT

clone_size: NA
j_call: TRBJ1-5
d_call: TRBD1
v_call: TRBV4-1
cdr3_aa: CASSEMTGTHQPQHF
cdr3_nt: TGCGCCAGCAGCGAAATGACAGGGACCCATCAGCCCCAGCATTTT

clone_size: NA
j_call: TRBJ1-1
d_call: TRBD1
v_call: TRBV28
cdr3_aa: CASSLGQGARNTEAFF
cdr3_nt: TGTGCCAGCAGTCTGGGACAGGGGGCGCGGAACACTGAAGCTTTCTTT

clone_size: NA
j_call: TRBJ1-5
d_call: TRBD1
v_call: TRBV6-1
cdr3_aa: CASSGQGASSNQPQHF
cdr3_nt: TGTGCCAGCAGTGGACAGGGGGCTTCGAGCAATCAGCCCCAGCATTTT

clone_size: NA
j_call: TRBJ2-7
d_call: TRBD2
v_call: TRBV19
cdr3_aa: CASKASGSYEQYF
cdr3_nt: TGTGCCAGTAAGGCTAGCGGTTCCTACGAGCAGTACTTC

clone_size: NA
j_call: TRBJ2-3
d_call: NA
v_call: TRBV5-1
cdr3_aa: CASSLTGEGTDTQYF
cdr3_nt: TGCGCCAGCAGCTTGACGGGAGAGGGGACAGATACGCAGTATTTT

clone_size: NA
j_call: TRBJ1-1
d_call: NA
v_call: TRBV2
cdr3_aa: CASSEVFRESEAFF
cdr3_nt: TGTGCCAGCAGTGAAGTTTTCAGGGAATCTGAAGCTTTCTTT

clone_size: NA
j_call: TRBJ2-7
d_call: NA
v_call: TRBV30
cdr3_aa: CAWTRKDSPYEQYF
cdr3_nt: TGTGCCTGGACTCGTAAGGACAGCCCCTACGAGCAGTACTTC

clone_size: NA
j_call: TRBJ2-2
d_call: TRBD1
v_call: TRBV28
cdr3_aa: CASKGTGNTGELFF
cdr3_nt: TGTGCCAGCAAAGGGACAGGGAACACCGGGGAGCTGTTTTTT